This T cell receptor beta chain was observed in a study of chemoradiotherapy in HPV16-positive cancers. Looking at the study overall: Functional T-cell assays on a couple of HPV16-positive patients' cells defined candidate HPV-specific clones and common TCR motifs.

The study's findings and limits: HPV-responsive T-cell expansion during chemoradiotherapy was linked to improved recurrence-free survival in HPV16-positive patients. Candidate HPV-specific clones and E7-related TCR motifs grew in tumor during treatment.

As concerns this clone: The antigen is undetermined.

The protocol was immunoSEQ multiplex PCR, while the TCRdb copy is restricted to in-frame clones and leaves out a portion. The sample contains approximately 30,000 clones, more than 85% of which appear only once. The germline CDR1 and CDR2 sequences are SEHNR and FQNEAQ (reference sequence). J was trimmed by 9 bases and V by 2 bases; bases with no gene match: 6. This CDR3 comprises 16 residues. The material was blood, obtained from a patient who underwent chemoradiotherapy. The receptor comes from a human donor with HPV-associated anogenital cancer. V usage is TRBV7-9 and J usage is TRBJ2-3; 15 bases fit TRBD2. The CDR3 sequence: CASSLRTSGGARTQYF. In nucleotides, the CDR3 is TGTGCCAGCAGCTTAAGGACTAGCGGGGGGGCTCGGACGCAGTATTTT.